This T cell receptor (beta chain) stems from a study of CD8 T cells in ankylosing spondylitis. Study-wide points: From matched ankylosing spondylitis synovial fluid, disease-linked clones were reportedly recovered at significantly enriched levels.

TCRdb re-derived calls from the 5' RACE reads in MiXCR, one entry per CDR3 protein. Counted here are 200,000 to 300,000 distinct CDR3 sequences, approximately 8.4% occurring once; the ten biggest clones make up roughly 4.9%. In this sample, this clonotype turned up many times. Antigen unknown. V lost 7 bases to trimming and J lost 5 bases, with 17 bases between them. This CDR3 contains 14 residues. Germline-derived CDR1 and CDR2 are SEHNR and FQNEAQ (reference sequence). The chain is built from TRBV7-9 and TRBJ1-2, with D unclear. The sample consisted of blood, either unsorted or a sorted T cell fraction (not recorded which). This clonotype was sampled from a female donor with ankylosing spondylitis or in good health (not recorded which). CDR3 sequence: CASTILGSLYGYTF. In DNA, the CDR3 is TGTGCCAGCACCATTCTGGGGTCCCTATATGGCTACACCTTC.